This T cell receptor (beta chain) derives from a study of monozygotic twins with inflammatory bowel disease (dated by TCRdb to 2018 to 2020). With respect to the entire study: The full study comprised 28 monozygotic twin pairs: nine German pairs (four IBD-concordant, five IBD-discordant) and 19 IBD-discordant Danish pairs. Each individual had, on average, about 151 000 unique TCRalpha sequences and 181 000 unique TCRbeta sequences available for analysis. The search for disease-associated traits relied mainly on comparing, within discordant pairs, IBD patients with their genetically identical healthy co-twins.

From each donor, an approximately 2.3 ml peripheral blood sample was drawn into PAXgene tubes and stored at -80 degrees C. Total RNA was isolated from whole blood with the PAXgene blood miRNA kit on an automated QIAcube, without T cell sorting. Peripheral blood from monozygotic twin pairs, either concordant or discordant for inflammatory bowel disease, underwent deep TCRalpha and TCRbeta repertoire profiling that used unique molecular barcoding. Smoking habits were recorded for all twin pairs, and individuals were classified as current, former or never smokers. Spanning cysteine to phenylalanine, the CDR3 consists of 13 amino acids. No nucleotide data were recorded. The germline V gene encodes CDR1 MNHNS and CDR2 SASEGT. On this clonotype: This receptor's antigen is unknown.

What the authors observed across the whole study: The results gave no support for a single strong signal or clonotype linked to IBD. IBD patients shared fewer clonotypes with other individuals than healthy twins did, most markedly in patients showing signs of disease activity. TCRbeta repertoire diversity, by inverse Simpson index, was decreased in IBD patients compared with their healthy co-twins. Because patients received different immunosuppressive treatments, the repertoires may have picked up extra background noise and variability between individuals. The analysis was unable to tell apart different T cell subtypes. Repertoire similarity did not differ between concordant and discordant twins, which could be due to limited statistical power.

The library was generated by 5' RACE. The input for every TCR library was 3,500 to 4,000 ng of total RNA. For each sample, cDNA synthesis with SMARTScribe reverse transcriptase was split into eight separate reactions. During cDNA synthesis, template switching was used to introduce unique molecular identifiers that contained a 6-nucleotide sample barcode. Amplification of TCRalpha and TCRbeta cDNA involved two nested PCRs of approximately 16 and 10 cycles, and each PCR was followed by bead purification. Before amplification, the cDNA was treated with uracil DNA-glycosylase and purified using the QIAquick PCR purification kit. The second PCR added Illumina TruSeq-compatible adapters along with sample-specific barcodes. Library quality and concentration were checked on TapeStation and Qubit, and libraries were pooled at around 4.7 ng each. Pooled libraries were sequenced on an Illumina HiSeq2500 single-index Rapid Run with 2 x 100 bp reads and custom sequencing primers. The original pipeline was this. UMI-based consensus assembly with MiGEC version 1.2.6 was used to correct PCR and sequencing errors. MiXCR version 2.1.1 handled V(D)J alignment, clonotype assembly and CDR3 extraction. To normalise gene usage, clonotype sharing and MAIT/NKT TCR abundance, the top 1000, 10 000 and 20 000 clonotypes in each sample were analysed. Diversity was computed as the inverse Simpson index with the vegan R package after downsampling to 27 000 UMIs. Paired Mann-Whitney U tests were applied to discordant twin pairs, and Benjamini-Hochberg correction was used for multiple testing. TCRdb reprocessed the reads into one record per CDR3 protein sequence, lacking DNA. The V and J calls, along with clone size, are taken from TCRdb and not from the paper's own processing. The table kept for this sample lists roughly 100,000 distinct CDR3 sequences. The ten most abundant clones make up approximately 2% of the sample.

The sequence was obtained from a human donor with ulcerative colitis or Crohn's disease, or a healthy co-twin of an affected twin (not recorded which). Sequenced sample: blood. The receptor chain draws on TRBV6-1 and TRBJ2-7; TCRdb picks TRBD1, but there is no DNA to check that call. CDR3 region: CASSGRGFYEQYF.